These 17 T cell receptor beta chains originate from one sample sequenced in a study of T cell responses to AZD1222 COVID-19 vaccine. Libraries were prepared by immunoSEQ multiplex PCR; TCRdb keeps only in-frame clonotypes and omits some of them. The data show roughly 120,000 clones, around 83% seen once. Sequences were derived from peripheral blood, sampled 28 days after the second AZD1222 dose. The origin of the receptors is an adult who received the AZD1222 COVID-19 vaccine.

V and J are TRBV27 and TRBJ1-1; D gene unclear. This CDR3 has 13 amino acids. Trimming removed 3 bases from V and 4 bases from J, with 9 bases in between. The germline gives CDR1 MNHEY, CDR2 SMNVEV (reference sequence). CDR3 coding DNA: TGTGCCAGCAGTTTTAGCGTGGCCACTGAAGCTTTCTTT. Protein: CASSFSVATEAFF.

This clone was counted between two and nine times. The chain employs TRBV28 and TRBJ2-5, with D tentatively TRBD1 (5 bases). The CDR3 is 14 amino acids. Trimming took off 3 bases at V and 3 bases at J, with 11 bases between the two ends. In germline, CDR1 is MDHEN, CDR2 SYDVKM. As DNA, the CDR3 is TGTGCCAGCAGTTTCGTAGGGGTTAAAGAGACCCAGTACTTC. Amino acids: CASSFVGVKETQYF.

For this clone: A junction boundary mismatches the germline segment, possibly from a read error. The J gene is TRBJ1-2, the V gene TRBV6-5, with TRBD1 matching over 7 bases. The CDR3 contains 14 residues. Germline values: CDR1 MNHEY, CDR2 SVGAGI. CDR3 nucleotide sequence: TGTGCCAGCAGTTACAACAGGGGTAACCATGGCTACACCTTC. It is translated as CASSYNRGNHGYTF.

The V and J genes are TRBV24-1 and TRBJ2-7; D unclear. With 0 bases removed from V and 3 bases from J, the gap between germline ends came to 11 bases. Germline V gives CDR1 KGHDR, CDR2 SFDVKD. This CDR3 contains 15 residues. The CDR3 region is CATSDLQVQIYEQYF. The DNA for the CDR3 is TGTGCCACCAGTGATTTGCAAGTACAGATCTACGAGCAGTACTTC.

This clone was seen more than once but under ten times. V and J are TRBV7-9 and TRBJ2-1, with D perhaps assigned TRBD1 or TRBD2 (5 bases each). V gave up 3 bases and J gave up 4 bases, with 10 bases separating them. CDR1 is SEHNR and CDR2 is FQNEAQ in the germline V gene (reference sequence). CDR3 length equals 14 residues. The CDR3 is CASSLLGEYNEQFF. In DNA, the CDR3 is TGTGCCAGCAGCTTGTTAGGGGAGTACAATGAGCAGTTCTTC.

The chain uses TRBV3-1 (or the pseudogene TRBV3-2) and TRBJ1-6; no firm D call. This CDR3 is 15 amino acids long. V lost 0 bases and J lost 7, with 10 bases in between. CDR1 LGHDT and CDR2 YNNKEL come from the germline V gene (reference sequence). CDR3 in amino acids: CASSQELGVNSPLHF. The CDR3 DNA reads as TGTGCCAGCAGCCAAGAACTGGGTGTGAATTCACCCCTCCACTTT.

The genes are TRBV7-6 and TRBJ1-1; 7 bases align to TRBD1. The CDR3 is 14 residues long. V lost 1 base to trimming and J lost 11 bases; unmatched junction nucleotides: 10. Germline V gives CDR1 SGHVS, CDR2 FNYEAQ. CDR3 coding DNA: TGTGCCAGCAGCTTAGAGGAAACAGGGGTGAGGGCTTTCTTT. As protein: CASSLEETGVRAFF. Looking up the rest from reference TRBV7-6 and TRBJ1-1 gives the full variable domain: GAGVSQSPRYKVTKRGQDVALRCDPISGHVSLYWYRQALGQGPEFLTYFNYEAQQDKSGLPNDRFSAERPEGSISTLTIQRTEQRDSAMYRCASSLEETGVRAFFGQGTRLTVV.

This clone was seen a single time. The J gene is TRBJ2-5, the V gene TRBV2, with 11 bases fitting TRBD2. The CDR3 has 18 residues. Germline V gene data show CDR1 as SNHLY and CDR2 as FYNNEI. With 0 bases clipped from V and 6 bases from J, the junction kept 12 bases outside the gene matches. DNA for the CDR3: TGTGCCAGCAGTGAAGCGCTAGCGGGGGGCCCGGAAAGAAAGACCCAGTACTTC. It is translated as CASSEALAGGPERKTQYF.

The rearrangement links TRBV6-2 or TRBV6-3 to TRBJ2-5; 8 positions match TRBD2. This CDR3 contains 15 residues. V lost 5 bases and J lost 5; bases outside the gene matches: 10. CDR1 and CDR2 from the germline V gene are MNHEY and SVGEGT. The CDR3: CASSRPRGGWETQYF. The CDR3 DNA reads as TGTGCCAGCAGTCGACCCCGGGGGGGCTGGGAGACCCAGTACTTC.

This clone was counted a few times. The germline gene is not matched at one end of the junction; a read error may be the cause. The V gene is TRBV3-1 (or the pseudogene TRBV3-2), the J gene TRBJ1-6; TRBD1 matches 7 bases. The CDR3 extends over 15 amino acids. Germline loops: CDR1 LGHDT, CDR2 YNNKEL (reference sequence). The CDR3 bases are TGTGCCAGCAGTCAAGACAGGGTAGCCAATTCACCCCTCCACTTT. Residues: CASSQDRVANSPLHF.

This chain connects TRBV19 to TRBJ1-2, with TRBD1 matching 7 bases. The CDR3 has 13 amino acids. Germline-derived CDR1 and CDR2 are LNHDA and SQIVND (reference sequence). Losses at the gene ends were 5 bases for V and 8 bases for J; bases not matched to a gene: 8. The CDR3 loop is CASSSPDRDGYTF. The CDR3 DNA reads as TGTGCCAGTAGTTCACCAGACAGGGACGGCTACACCTTC.

The chain recombines TRBV6-5 with TRBJ2-7; maybe TRBD1 (5 bases). This CDR3 is built from 16 residues. Germline-derived CDR1 and CDR2 are MNHEY and SVGAGI. V lost 0 bases, J lost 3 bases, and 15 bases lay in between. The DNA of the CDR3 is TGTGCCAGCAGTTACTCGAGTCTGGACACTCTCTACGAGCAGTACTTC. Translating gives CASSYSSLDTLYEQYF.

V gene TRBV4-1 combines with J gene TRBJ1-1; D remains unclear. The V end lost 4 bases, the J end lost 4 bases, and 19 bases lay between the germline ends. The CDR3 is 16 amino acids. Germline V lookup: CDR1 MGHRA, CDR2 YSYEKL. CDR3 in amino acids: CASSPTAPTRPTEAFF. In nucleotides, the CDR3 is TGCGCCAGCAGCCCCACGGCCCCCACTAGACCCACTGAAGCTTTCTTT.

The rearrangement uses TRBV10-3 and TRBJ2-1, with 11 bases aligning to TRBD2. CDR3 size: 15 residues. Germline V CDR1 and CDR2: ENHRY, SYGVKD. J lost 4 bases, V lost 5 bases, and 4 bases had no gene match. The CDR3 nucleotides read TGTGCCATCAGTCCGGGACTAGCGGTTTACAATGAGCAGTTCTTC. Encoded protein: CAISPGLAVYNEQFF.

This sequence joins TRBV10-3 and TRBJ2-1; TRBD2 aligns across 7 bases. The CDR3 is 16 residues long. Germline loops: CDR1 ENHRY, CDR2 SYGVKD. Trimming at V came to 6 bases and at J to 0 bases, leaving 8 bases not matched to a gene. The CDR3 nucleotides are TGTGCCATCAGGGCTTCTCGCGGGAGCTCCTACAATGAGCAGTTCTTC. This translates into CAIRASRGSSYNEQFF.

V usage is TRBV27 and J usage is TRBJ2-6; D may be TRBD1 or TRBD2 (5 bases each). V dropped 6 bases and J dropped 0 bases, with 15 bases sitting between them. CDR3 length equals 17 residues. Germline V CDR1 and CDR2: MNHEY, SMNVEV (reference sequence). CDR3 nucleotide sequence: TGTGCCAGCAGGTCTTGGGACCTACTCTCTGGGGCCAACGTCCTGACTTTC. Translated, it gives CASRSWDLLSGANVLTF. The whole variable domain, filled in from reference TRBV27 and TRBJ2-6, reads EAQVTQNPRYLITVTGKKLTVTCSQNMNHEYMSWYRQDPGLGLRQIYYSMNVEVTDKGDVPEGYKVSRKEKRNFPLILESPSPNQTSLYFCASRSWDLLSGANVLTFGAGSRLTVL.

The CDR3 protein is CSVEGGAYQETQYF. The CDR3 region has the DNA TGCAGCGTTGAAGGGGGTGCGTACCAAGAGACCCAGTACTTC. The rearrangement joins TRBV29-1 to TRBJ2-5; D uncertain. This CDR3 has 14 amino acids. Trimming took 1 base from V and 0 from J, leaving 9 bases between them. Germline CDR1 SQVTM, CDR2 ANQGSEA.